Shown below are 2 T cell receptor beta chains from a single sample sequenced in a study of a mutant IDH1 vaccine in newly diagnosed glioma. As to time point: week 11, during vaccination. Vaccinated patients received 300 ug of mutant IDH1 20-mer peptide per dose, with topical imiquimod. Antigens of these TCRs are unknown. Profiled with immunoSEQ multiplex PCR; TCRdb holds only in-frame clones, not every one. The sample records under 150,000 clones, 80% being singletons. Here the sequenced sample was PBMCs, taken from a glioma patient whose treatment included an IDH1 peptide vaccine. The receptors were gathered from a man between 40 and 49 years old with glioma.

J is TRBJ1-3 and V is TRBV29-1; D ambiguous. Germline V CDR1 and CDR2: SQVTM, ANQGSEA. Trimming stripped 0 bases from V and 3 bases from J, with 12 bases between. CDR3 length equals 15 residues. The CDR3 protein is CSVEDGSDFGNTIYF. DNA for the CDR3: TGCAGCGTTGAAGACGGGTCAGACTTTGGAAACACCATATATTTT.

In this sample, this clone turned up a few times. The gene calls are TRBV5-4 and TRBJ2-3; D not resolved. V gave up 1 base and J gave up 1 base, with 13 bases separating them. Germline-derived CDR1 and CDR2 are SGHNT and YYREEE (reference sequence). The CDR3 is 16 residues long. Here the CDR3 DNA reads TGTGCCAGCAGCTTGCATTCGCGGTCAGGCACAGATACGCAGTATTTT. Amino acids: CASSLHSRSGTDTQYF.